Listed here are 22 T cell receptor beta chains from one sample, sequenced in a study of glioma-infiltrating T cells after dendritic cell vaccination. TCRdb's table, derived via immunoSEQ multiplex PCR, lists solely in-frame clones and lacks some. The repertoire includes roughly 60,000 clones, roughly 86% of them detected once, and around a tenth sits in the top ten. Indicated time point: after dendritic cell vaccination, including at tumor progression/relapse. Specimen: blood, collected after dendritic cell vaccination. These receptors originate from a human donor with glioblastoma.

This clone was seen a handful of times. The rearrangement uses TRBV5-1 and TRBJ2-7; 10 nucleotides align to TRBD1. This CDR3 has 16 residues. The ends lost 2 bases at V and 0 bases at J; junction bases unmatched: 5. CDR1 is SGHRS, CDR2 YFSETQ, per germline. The CDR3 sequence: CASSFLGQGVSYEQYF. The CDR3 coding sequence is TGCGCCAGCAGCTTCTTAGGACAGGGGGTCTCCTACGAGCAGTACTTC.

The V call is TRBV5-4, the J call TRBJ2-3; 7 nucleotides align to TRBD2. This CDR3 spans 14 amino acids. Germline CDR1 reads SGHNT; CDR2 reads YYREEE (reference sequence). The V gene end was trimmed by 4 bases and the J gene end by 2 bases; junction bases not matched to a gene: 4. The chain's CDR3 is CASSRGTTTDTQYF. The CDR3 DNA sequence: TGTGCCAGCAGCCGGGGGACTACCACAGATACGCAGTATTTT.

The chain recombines TRBV10-3 with TRBJ2-7, with TRBD1 identical over 8 bases. The trim removed 10 bases at V and 0 bases at J, leaving 8 bases unmatched. From germline, CDR1 is ENHRY and CDR2 SYGVKD. This CDR3 spans 14 amino acids. CDR3 sequence reads: CATYRDRSSYEQYF. In nucleotides, the CDR3 is TGTGCCACCTACCGGGACAGGTCCTCCTACGAGCAGTACTTC.

The chain carries TRBV29-1 and TRBJ1-2; D might be TRBD1 (5 bases). The CDR3 extends over 12 amino acids. The germline V and J ends were trimmed by 7 bases and 8 bases, with 17 bases remaining between them. Germline lookup yields CDR1 SQVTM and CDR2 ANQGSEA. The CDR3 nucleotides read TGCAGCGGAAACCGGGACTCGGGGGGCTACACCTTC. As protein: CSGNRDSGGYTF. The complete variable domain, with remaining parts taken from reference TRBV29-1 and TRBJ1-2, reads SAVISQKPSRDICQRGTSLTIQCQVDSQVTMMFWYRQQPGQSLTLIATANQGSEATYESGFVIDKFPISRPNLTFSTLTVSNMSPEDSSIYLCSGNRDSGGYTFGSGTRLTVV.

V and J are TRBV5-1 and TRBJ1-1; the D gene is possibly TRBD1 (5 bases). The CDR3 is made up of 11 amino acids. The V gene's germline CDR1 is SGHRS and CDR2 YFSETQ. V dropped 8 bases and J dropped 7 bases, with 12 bases sitting between them. CDR3 sequence reads: CARPGVIEAFF. CDR3 nucleotides: TGCGCCAGACCGGGGGTGATTGAAGCTTTCTTT.

In this sample, this clone turned up a few times. The J gene is TRBJ1-2, the V gene TRBV27; D may be TRBD1 (5 bases). The CDR3 spans 13 residues. The V end was cut by 4 bases, the J end by 6 bases, with 12 bases between. CDR1 and CDR2 (germline): MNHEY, SMNVEV (reference sequence). CDR3 amino acids: CASSYAGGNGYTF. The CDR3 bases are TGTGCCAGCAGTTATGCGGGGGGGAATGGCTACACCTTC.

The V and J genes are TRBV27 and TRBJ1-2; TRBD1 matches 9 bases. With V trimmed by 2 bases and J by 7 bases, 5 bases remained unmatched. The CDR3 runs to 14 residues. Germline V gives CDR1 MNHEY, CDR2 SMNVEV (reference sequence). The CDR3: CASSLTQGARGYTF. The CDR3 nucleotides read TGTGCCAGCAGTTTAACACAGGGGGCGCGTGGCTACACCTTC.

The rearrangement joins TRBV2 to TRBJ1-6; 9 bases are a match to TRBD1. The CDR3 extends over 16 amino acids. Trimming removed 7 bases from V and 6 bases from J; junction bases left unmatched: 10. Germline V lookup: CDR1 SNHLY, CDR2 FYNNEI. This CDR3 is CASTRTGQGLNSPLHF. In nucleotides, the CDR3 is TGTGCCAGCACTCGGACAGGACAGGGGCTTAATTCACCCCTCCACTTT.

The chain recombines TRBV11-2 with TRBJ2-2; D unresolved. The CDR3 consists of 14 residues. Trimming left V 5 bases short and J 2 bases short, with 9 bases between. Germline assignment: CDR1 SGHAT and CDR2 FQNNGV. CDR3 DNA sequence: TGTGCCAGCAGCCTCCGAGGCAACACCGGGGAGCTGTTTTTT. It codes for CASSLRGNTGELFF.

This clone came up once. The chain carries TRBV2 and TRBJ2-6; TRBD2 agrees at 7 bases. The V gene end was trimmed by 6 bases and the J gene end by 0 bases; junction bases not matched to a gene: 8. The CDR3 is 17 amino acids. The V gene's germline CDR1 is SNHLY and CDR2 FYNNEI. Written as DNA, the CDR3 is TGTGCCAGCAGCGAGCGGGACGCCGCCTCTGGGGCCAACGTCCTGACTTTC. It specifies CASSERDAASGANVLTF.

The chain combines TRBV29-1 with TRBJ2-1, with TRBD2 matching over 9 bases. From germline, CDR1 is SQVTM and CDR2 ANQGSEA. V shed 5 bases, J shed 2 bases, and the junction held 4 bases outside the gene matches. The CDR3 runs 14 residues. In DNA, the CDR3 is TGCAGCGTTTGGGGCGGGAGGGCCTACAATGAGCAGTTCTTC. This sequence encodes CSVWGGRAYNEQFF.

The rearrangement uses TRBV4-3 and TRBJ2-1, with D perhaps matching TRBD2 (5 bases). Germline V gene data show CDR1 as LGHNA and CDR2 as YSLEER. The CDR3 spans 16 residues. The V end lost 4 bases, the J end lost 5 bases, and 18 bases lay between the germline ends. This CDR3 is CASSPARLLRNNEQFF. As DNA, the CDR3 is TGCGCCAGCAGCCCCGCTAGACTACTGAGAAACAATGAGCAGTTCTTC.

This chain links TRBV13 with TRBJ1-3; a weak D match, TRBD1 (6 bases). Trimming removed 1 base at V and 0 bases at J, with 13 bases between. This CDR3 comprises 17 residues. The V gene's germline CDR1 is PRHDT and CDR2 FYEKMQ (reference sequence). CDR3: CASSLVPGASSGNTIYF. CDR3 nucleotides: TGTGCCAGCAGCTTAGTACCAGGGGCGAGCTCTGGAAACACCATATATTTT.

V gene TRBV2 combines with J gene TRBJ2-1, with a tentative D call TRBD2 (7 bases). The CDR3 has 13 residues. Deletions cut 9 bases from V and 6 bases from J, with 15 bases between. Germline V gene data show CDR1 as SNHLY and CDR2 as FYNNEI. DNA for the CDR3: TGTGCCAGAGGTGGGGGGGGGCCCAATGAGCAGTTCTTC. It specifies CARGGGGPNEQFF. Based on the CDR3 plus reference TRBV2 and TRBJ2-1, the full variable domain is EPEVTQTPSHQVTQMGQEVILRCVPISNHLYFYWYRQILGQKVEFLVSFYNNEISEKSEIFDDQFSVERPDGSNFTLKIRSTKLEDSAMYFCARGGGGPNEQFFGPGTRLTVL.

This chain links TRBV5-1 with TRBJ2-7; 10 bases map to TRBD1. The CDR3 has 15 residues. The trim removed 0 bases at V and 6 bases at J, leaving 6 bases unmatched. Per germline, CDR1 SGHRS and CDR2 YFSETQ. The CDR3 bases are TGCGCCAGCAGCTTGGTCCGCGGGACAGGGGTCGAGCAGTACTTC. Translating gives CASSLVRGTGVEQYF.

The V call is TRBV7-8, the J call TRBJ2-1; TRBD2 matches at 7 bases. The CDR3 runs to 18 residues. V was pared by 3 bases and J by 0 bases, with 11 bases of the junction left unmatched. Germline V gene data show CDR1 as SGHVS and CDR2 as FQNEAQ. The CDR3 bases are TGTGCCAGCAGCTTGGTTGGGAGCGGGATACTCTCCTACAATGAGCAGTTCTTC. This gives the protein CASSLVGSGILSYNEQFF. Looking up the rest from reference TRBV7-8 and TRBJ2-1 gives the full variable domain: GAGVSQSPRYKVAKRGQDVALRCDPISGHVSLFWYQQALGQGPEFLTYFQNEAQLDKSGLPSDRFFAERPEGSVSTLKIQRTQQEDSAVYLCASSLVGSGILSYNEQFFGPGTRLTVL.

The chain uses TRBV9 and TRBJ2-5, with TRBD1 identical over 9 bases. Germline V lookup: CDR1 SGDLS, CDR2 YYNGEE. The CDR3 is 15 residues long. Trimming at V came to 5 bases and at J to 2 bases, leaving 7 bases not matched to a gene. CDR3 in amino acids: CASRTTGTGQETQYF. CDR3 in DNA: TGTGCCAGCAGGACCACCGGGACAGGGCAAGAGACCCAGTACTTC.

The chain is built from TRBV7-8 and TRBJ1-1, with a tentative D call TRBD1 (5 bases). The germline gives CDR1 SGHVS, CDR2 FQNEAQ. V lost 0 bases and J 4 bases, leaving 12 bases between the germline ends. This CDR3 region has 15 residues. The CDR3 loop is CASSLAPGGVTEAFF. CDR3 coding DNA: TGTGCCAGCAGCTTAGCGCCCGGGGGGGTCACTGAAGCTTTCTTT.

This sequence joins TRBV5-1 and TRBJ2-7; the match to TRBD1 covers 8 bases. V lost 6 bases and J lost 5; bases outside the gene matches: 10. Germline V gene sequence: CDR1 SGHRS, CDR2 YFSETQ. The CDR3 extends over 14 amino acids. The CDR3 DNA sequence: TGCGCCAGCAACAACCAGGGGGCGCCCCACGAGCAGTACTTC. This codes for CASNNQGAPHEQYF.

V is TRBV29-1 and J is TRBJ1-2; no firm D call. Germline V gene lookup returns CDR1 SQVTM and CDR2 ANQGSEA. The V end was cut by 0 bases, the J end by 4 bases, with 6 bases between. The CDR3 runs 12 residues. The CDR3 reads CSVEESLYGYTF. The CDR3 DNA is TGCAGCGTTGAAGAGAGCCTCTATGGCTACACCTTC. The full variable domain, completed using reference TRBV29-1 and TRBJ1-2, is SAVISQKPSRDICQRGTSLTIQCQVDSQVTMMFWYRQQPGQSLTLIATANQGSEATYESGFVIDKFPISRPNLTFSTLTVSNMSPEDSSIYLCSVEESLYGYTFGSGTRLTVV.

The chain combines TRBV15 with TRBJ2-7, with 9 bases aligning to TRBD2. Germline lookup yields CDR1 LNHNV and CDR2 YYDKDF (reference sequence). Unmatched junction bases numbered 10, after V lost 8 bases and J lost 2 bases. The CDR3 has 15 residues. The CDR3 loop is CATSRLAGSAYEQYF. The CDR3 bases are TGTGCCACCTCTCGTCTAGCGGGGAGCGCCTACGAGCAGTACTTC.

The V call is TRBV30, the J call TRBJ2-7; D is perhaps TRBD1 (5 bases). Germline V CDR1 and CDR2: GTSNPN, SVGIG (reference sequence). The length of the CDR3 is 13 residues. The V gene lost 3 bases and the J gene lost 5 bases, with 14 bases spanning the gap. The CDR3 coding sequence is TGTGCCTGGAGCCAGCCGGTAGGGGACGAGCAGTACTTC. It is translated as CAWSQPVGDEQYF.